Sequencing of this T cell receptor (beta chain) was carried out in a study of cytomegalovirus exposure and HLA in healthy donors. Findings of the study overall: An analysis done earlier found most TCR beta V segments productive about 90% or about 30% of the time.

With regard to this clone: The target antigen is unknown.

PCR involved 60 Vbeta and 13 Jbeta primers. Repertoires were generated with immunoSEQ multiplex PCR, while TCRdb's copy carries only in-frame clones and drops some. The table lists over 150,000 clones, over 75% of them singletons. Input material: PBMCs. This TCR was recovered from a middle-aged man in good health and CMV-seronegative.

CDR3 amino acids: CASSSMDRGLFGANVLTF. The DNA of the CDR3 is TGTGCCAGCAGCTCAATGGACAGGGGATTATTTGGGGCCAACGTCCTGACTTTC. V gene TRBV7-2 combines with J gene TRBJ2-6; 9 bases line up with TRBD1. The germline gives CDR1 SGHTA, CDR2 FQGNSA. V dropped 4 bases and J dropped 3; count of bases not matched to a gene: 10. This CDR3 region has 18 residues.